Sequencing of this TCR beta chain was carried out in a study of T cell responses to AZD1222 COVID-19 vaccine. Study-wide context: Some second doses came at about 4 weeks and others at about 12 weeks; these were pooled.

This CDR3 comprises 13 residues. Looked up from germline, CDR1 is SGHTA and CDR2 is FQGNSA. V lost 5 bases to trimming and J lost 1 base, with 8 bases between them. Assay used: immunoSEQ multiplex PCR; TCRdb lists only in-frame clones, some missing. The data contain 100,000 to 150,000 clones, 86% of them singletons. The study's findings and limits: Repertoires were obtained only post-peak T cell response. Seropositive status at baseline applied to only a handful of AZD1222 recipients.

About this clone itself: What it binds is unknown.

Sequenced material: peripheral blood, taken on day 0 of AZD1222 vaccination. This receptor was obtained from an adult in good health. V and J are TRBV7-2 and TRBJ1-1; tentatively, D is TRBD1 (5 bases). DNA of the CDR3: TGTGCCAGCAGCGTCGACAGGAACACTGAAGCTTTCTTT. Protein: CASSVDRNTEAFF.